The 27 T cell receptor beta chains below come from one sample, sequenced in a study of CD8 T cells in Susac syndrome. Random hexamers were used to reverse transcribe an amount of roughly 0.45 to 1 ug RNA. TCRdb reanalysed the immunoSEQ multiplex PCR reads using MiXCR and keeps one entry per CDR3 protein. Of 180,000 or so distinct CDR3 sequences listed, around 94% were seen once; the top ten hold about 0.1%. The sequencing sample was made of CD4+ T cells from PBMCs. The receptors derive from a human donor with Susac syndrome.

The chain is built from TRBV18 and TRBJ2-5, with TRBD1 as a possible D gene (5 bases). Trimming pared 3 bases from V and 3 bases from J, leaving 14 bases between. Germline V gene lookup returns CDR1 KGHSH and CDR2 LQKENI. This CDR3 has 15 amino acids. The CDR3 DNA reads as TGTGCCAGCTCACCCCCAGGGCTCAGAAAAGAGACCCAGTACTTC. It codes for CASSPPGLRKETQYF.

The chain employs TRBV11-2 and TRBJ2-1; D assignment may be TRBD1 or TRBD2 (5 bases each). The length of the CDR3 is 19 residues. The germline V gene has CDR1 SGHAT and CDR2 FQNNGV. V lost 4 bases, J lost 3 bases, and 25 bases lay in between. The CDR3 nucleotides are TGTGCCAGCAGCTACTTAGTATCGGGGCGGGTCTTGGTCTACAATGAGCAGTTCTTC. Amino acids: CASSYLVSGRVLVYNEQFF.

V usage is TRBV25-1 and J usage is TRBJ2-6; TRBD1 matches 9 bases. This CDR3 has 17 residues. Germline trimming cut 2 bases from V and 2 bases from J; bases unmatched to any gene: 4. The germline CDR1 and CDR2 sequences are MGHDK and SYGVNS. The CDR3 protein is CASSEADRGTGANVLTF. The CDR3 region has the DNA TGTGCCAGCAGTGAAGCCGACAGGGGGACTGGGGCCAACGTCCTGACTTTC.

The CDR3 spells CASSRQRNQPQHF. As DNA, the CDR3 is TGTGCCAGCAGTCGACAGCGCAATCAGCCCCAGCATTTT. The V gene is TRBV6-5, the J gene TRBJ1-5, with D tentatively TRBD1 (5 bases). Germline CDR1 and CDR2: MNHEY and SVGAGI. The CDR3 is 13 amino acids. The V end lost 5 bases, the J end lost 2 bases, and 7 bases lay between the germline ends.

The count of this clonotype is one. The chain is built from TRBV2 and TRBJ2-7; TRBD1 matches 8 bases. Germline assignment: CDR1 SNHLY and CDR2 FYNNEI. The CDR3 spans 14 residues. Unmatched junction bases numbered 8, after V lost 9 bases and J lost 1 base. CDR3: CASRRTGPSYEQYF. In DNA form, the CDR3 reads TGTGCCAGTAGGAGGACAGGGCCTTCCTACGAGCAGTACTTC.

This clonotype was observed a handful of times. The rearrangement joins TRBV30 to TRBJ1-5; tentative D call: TRBD1 (5 bases). This CDR3 has 14 residues. Germline V gene sequence: CDR1 GTSNPN, CDR2 SVGIG (reference sequence). Between the trimmed V and J ends, which lost 1 base and 3 bases, there was a span of 10 bases. As DNA, the CDR3 is TGTGCCTGGAGTGCGGGGCAGGACAATCAGCCCCAGCATTTT. Protein sequence: CAWSAGQDNQPQHF.

The chain uses TRBV12-3 or TRBV12-4 and TRBJ2-1; possibly TRBD2 for D (5 bases). The CDR3 extends over 15 amino acids. With 4 bases removed from V and 3 bases from J, the gap between germline ends came to 13 bases. DNA for the CDR3: TGTGCCAGCAGTTCCGGACTTCCCTTCTACAATGAGCAGTTCTTC. Residues: CASSSGLPFYNEQFF.

The chain combines TRBV28 with TRBJ1-1; D is uncertain. The germline CDR1 and CDR2 sequences are MDHEN and SYDVKM. V was clipped by 3 bases and J by 5 bases, with 7 bases between them. CDR3 length equals 12 residues. CDR3 in amino acids: CASSLEDTEAFF. CDR3 DNA sequence: TGTGCCAGCAGTTTGGAGGATACTGAAGCTTTCTTT.

This clonotype occurred once. The chain has TRBV29-1 and TRBJ1-1; D unclear. The CDR3 has 13 amino acids. Trimming left V 6 bases short and J 0 bases short, with 11 bases between. Germline CDR1 reads SQVTM; CDR2 reads ANQGSEA. CDR3 nucleotide sequence: TGCAGCGTCTCGGTTGCGCTGAACACTGAAGCTTTCTTT. As protein: CSVSVALNTEAFF.

The rearrangement uses TRBV6-2 or TRBV6-3 and TRBJ2-5, with TRBD1 matching 7 bases. With V trimmed by 5 bases and J by 4 bases, 16 bases remained unmatched. Germline V gives CDR1 MNHEY, CDR2 SVGEGT. This CDR3 has 17 amino acids. Here the CDR3 reads CASSRPTQGTVGETQYF. In DNA, the CDR3 is TGTGCCAGCAGTCGACCGACCCAAGGGACAGTGGGAGAGACCCAGTACTTC.

V usage is TRBV5-4 and J usage is TRBJ2-1; D not certain. CDR1 and CDR2 from the germline V gene are SGHNT and YYREEE (reference sequence). V was cut by 2 bases and J by 6 bases, with 9 bases left in between. The CDR3 is 13 residues long. CDR3 nucleotides: TGTGCCAGCAGCTTTGGTCGTGGCAATGAGCAGTTCTTC. It codes for CASSFGRGNEQFF.

The rearrangement joins TRBV15 to TRBJ2-3; 8 nucleotides align to TRBD2. Trimming removed 3 bases from V and 4 bases from J; junction bases left unmatched: 6. The CDR3 consists of 15 residues. Germline lookup yields CDR1 LNHNV and CDR2 YYDKDF (reference sequence). CDR3 amino acids: CATSRGSGSADTQYF. In DNA form, the CDR3 reads TGTGCCACCAGCAGGGGAAGCGGGAGTGCAGATACGCAGTATTTT.

This chain joins TRBV6-5 and TRBJ2-1, with D uncertain. Germline V gene sequence: CDR1 MNHEY, CDR2 SVGAGI. The CDR3 totals 13 residues. Trimming stripped 10 bases from V and 8 bases from J, with 18 bases between. CDR3 sequence reads: CATTRVESHEQFF. DNA of the CDR3: TGTGCCACCACTCGGGTGGAATCCCATGAGCAGTTCTTC.

The chain employs TRBV6-2 or TRBV6-3 and TRBJ1-5; no clear D gene. The V gene's germline CDR1 is MNHEY and CDR2 SVGEGT. Trimming shortened V by 1 base and J by 9 bases, and 7 bases separated the two germline ends. This CDR3 region has 12 residues. CDR3 sequence reads: CASSYYLGPQHF. DNA for the CDR3: TGTGCCAGCAGTTACTATCTCGGGCCCCAGCATTTT.

The V call is TRBV20-1, the J call TRBJ1-6; D gene ambiguous. Trimming stripped 3 bases from V and 8 bases from J, with 11 bases between. Germline CDR1 is DFQATT and CDR2 is SNEGSKA (reference sequence). This CDR3 contains 13 residues. The CDR3 region has the DNA TGCAGTGCTAGGGGTTTCTCGGATTCACCCCTCCACTTT. Protein: CSARGFSDSPLHF.

This chain links TRBV9 with TRBJ2-7; D gene uncertain. V dropped 0 bases and J dropped 1 base, with 5 bases sitting between them. The germline V gene encodes CDR1 SGDLS and CDR2 YYNGEE. The CDR3 covers 13 residues. CDR3 in amino acids: CASSVEGSYEQYF. The CDR3 DNA sequence: TGTGCCAGCAGCGTAGAAGGATCCTACGAGCAGTACTTC.

The V gene is TRBV7-2, the J gene TRBJ2-2; no clear D. V was cut by 2 bases and J by 1 base, with 8 bases left in between. This CDR3 has 15 residues. Germline CDR1 reads SGHTA; CDR2 reads FQGNSA. CDR3 in DNA: TGTGCCAGCAGCTTAAGTACCCAGAACACCGGGGAGCTGTTTTTT. Residues: CASSLSTQNTGELFF.

This chain links TRBV20-1 with TRBJ2-6; no reliable D call. With 1 base removed from V and 6 bases from J, the gap between germline ends came to 10 bases. This CDR3 spans 14 amino acids. Germline V gives CDR1 DFQATT, CDR2 SNEGSKA (reference sequence). The CDR3 is CSARAHLQANVLTF. For the CDR3, the DNA is TGCAGTGCTAGAGCACACCTCCAGGCCAACGTCCTGACTTTC.

This rearrangement joins TRBV12-3 or TRBV12-4 to TRBJ2-3; 7 bases map to TRBD2. This CDR3 is 14 amino acids long. V dropped 7 bases and J dropped 2; count of bases not matched to a gene: 6. Written as DNA, the CDR3 is TGTGCCAGCAATCCAGCGGGGCCCACAGATACGCAGTATTTT. Translation gives CASNPAGPTDTQYF.

The chain employs TRBV4-1 and TRBJ1-5; no reliable D call. Germline CDR1 is MGHRA and CDR2 is YSYEKL. The CDR3 has 15 residues. V shed 0 bases and J shed 11 bases, with 17 bases lying between them. The CDR3 DNA reads as TGCGCCAGCAGCCAAGATTCGAGACTGACCCCGACCCAGCATTTT. Protein sequence: CASSQDSRLTPTQHF.

The chain recombines TRBV12-3 or TRBV12-4 with TRBJ2-1; TRBD2 is a possible D gene (6 bases). V dropped 4 bases and J dropped 3 bases, with 10 bases sitting between them. The CDR3 loop spans 14 amino acids. The CDR3 bases are TGTGCCAGCAGTTGGGGACTGGACTACAATGAGCAGTTCTTC. It codes for CASSWGLDYNEQFF.

This chain joins TRBV6-2 or TRBV6-3 and TRBJ2-2; tentative D call: TRBD1 (6 bases). Germline V gives CDR1 MNHEY, CDR2 SVGEGT. Trimming removed 8 bases from V and 6 bases from J, with 13 bases in between. The CDR3 totals 13 residues. The CDR3, as DNA: TGTGCCAGCTCCAGGACAGCGGCCGGGGAGCTGTTTTTT. It translates to CASSRTAAGELFF.

J is TRBJ1-1 and V is TRBV12-3 or TRBV12-4, with D uncertain. The CDR3 runs 16 residues. V was pared by 5 bases and J by 1 base, with 17 bases between. CDR3 amino acids: CASSRGGEGKNTEAFF. CDR3 bases: TGTGCCAGCAGTAGAGGCGGGGAAGGGAAGAACACTGAAGCTTTCTTT.

The rearrangement uses TRBV7-9 and TRBJ1-1; D is undetermined. Germline loops: CDR1 SEHNR, CDR2 FQNEAQ (reference sequence). The CDR3 loop spans 12 amino acids. The V end lost 5 bases, the J end lost 7 bases, and 11 bases lay between the germline ends. CDR3 coding DNA: TGTGCCAGCAGCCTCCAGACCTATGAAGCTTTCTTT. It specifies CASSLQTYEAFF.

The V gene is TRBV18, the J gene TRBJ1-4; D uncertain. CDR1 KGHSH and CDR2 LQKENI come from the germline V gene. The CDR3 has 14 residues. Trimming took 8 bases from V and 0 from J, leaving 10 bases between them. This CDR3 is CASGEGTTNEKLFF. The CDR3 nucleotides read TGTGCCAGCGGGGAAGGCACAACTAATGAAAAACTGTTTTTT.

This chain connects TRBV12-3 or TRBV12-4 to TRBJ2-7; D is unclear. The CDR3 has 11 residues. Trimming pared 6 bases from V and 5 bases from J, leaving 8 bases between. CDR3 sequence (DNA): TGTGCCAGCAGATTAAAAGACGAGCAGTACTTC. Residues: CASRLKDEQYF.

V usage is TRBV4-1 and J usage is TRBJ2-1, with D tentatively TRBD2 (5 bases). The germline V gene has CDR1 MGHRA and CDR2 YSYEKL. The germline V and J ends were trimmed by 1 base and 5 bases, with 6 bases remaining between them. The CDR3 runs to 13 residues. CDR3 coding DNA: TGCGCCAGCAGCCAAGCAGCGGACAATGAGCAGTTCTTC. This sequence encodes CASSQAADNEQFF.